A selection of T cell receptor beta chains follows, all from one sample in a study of blood T cells in healthy people across ages. TCRdb passed the 5' RACE reads through MiXCR, listing each CDR3 protein once. The sample carries over 1.5 million distinct CDR3 sequences, roughly 52% recorded once. The sequenced material came from blood. The source of these receptors is a middle-aged woman in good health. Both conserved end residues are part of each CDR3. A D gene is named only where the DNA matches it firmly. Rows give clone size only sometimes, using once, few, many, or a class for an expanded clone.

DNA: TGCGCCAGCAGTCTCCTGGGCGGGGGTATTGAGACCCAGTACTTC
CDR3: CASSLLGGGIETQYF
D: TRBD2
J: TRBJ2-5
size: -
V: TRBV5-1

DNA: TGCAGTGCTATTGCAGGGAGCACAGATACGCAGTATTTT
CDR3: CSAIAGSTDTQYF
D: -
J: TRBJ2-3
size: few
V: TRBV20-1

DNA: TGCAGCGTTGATAGTGTCCCGGGGCTCGGGACTGAAGCTTTCTTT
CDR3: CSVDSVPGLGTEAFF
D: -
J: TRBJ1-1
size: -
V: TRBV29-1

DNA: TGTGCCAGCAGCCCCCTCGTGGACAGGGCCGGGGGAGAGCAGTACTTC
CDR3: CASSPLVDRAGGEQYF
D: TRBD1
J: TRBJ2-5
size: -
V: TRBV5-1

DNA: TGCAGCCTAACCTCTACCCCCTTCATCCCAGATACGCAGTATTTT
CDR3: CSLTSTPFIPDTQYF
D: -
J: TRBJ2-3
size: few
V: TRBV29-1

DNA: TGCAGCGTTGAATGGCAGATCGATGAGCAGTTCTTC
CDR3: CSVEWQIDEQFF
D: -
J: TRBJ2-1
size: -
V: TRBV29-1

DNA: TGTGCCACTTCCACAGGGGGCCTTTTTGAGCAGTACTTC
CDR3: CATSTGGLFEQYF
D: TRBD1
J: TRBJ2-7
size: -
V: TRBV6-2/TRBV6-3

DNA: TGCAGTGCTTTCCATGCAGGTTTAGCGTACGAGCAGTACTTC
CDR3: CSAFHAGLAYEQYF
D: -
J: TRBJ2-7
size: -
V: TRBV20-1

DNA: TGTGCCATCAGTGACTTCAACCGGTATGAGGGCAATGAGCAGTTCTTC
CDR3: CAISDFNRYEGNEQFF
D: -
J: TRBJ2-1
size: -
V: TRBV10-3

DNA: TGCAGTGCTAGGGCAGGGGGCGACTATGGCTACACCTTC
CDR3: CSARAGGDYGYTF
D: TRBD1
J: TRBJ1-2
size: few
V: TRBV20-1

DNA: TGCAGTGCTCCGGGACAGGAGATCTATGGCTACACCTTC
CDR3: CSAPGQEIYGYTF
D: TRBD1
J: TRBJ1-2
size: -
V: TRBV20-1

DNA: TGTGCCAGCAGCGAGAGGACAGGGGTTCAGCCCCAGCATTTT
CDR3: CASSERTGVQPQHF
D: TRBD1
J: TRBJ1-5
size: -
V: TRBV3-1

DNA: TGCAGTGCTAGAAACGCCAGGCGGACAGCTGAAGCTTTCTTT
CDR3: CSARNARRTAEAFF
D: -
J: TRBJ1-1
size: -
V: TRBV20-1

DNA: TGTGCCAGCAGCTTATCTCAGGACAATGGCTACACCTTC
CDR3: CASSLSQDNGYTF
D: -
J: TRBJ1-2
size: few
V: TRBV7-2

DNA: TGCAGTGCGCAGATCCCGACAGGGGCGAACACTGAAGCTTTCTTT
CDR3: CSAQIPTGANTEAFF
D: TRBD1
J: TRBJ1-1
size: -
V: TRBV20-1

DNA: TGTGCCAGCAGCCCTGGACAGGATAGCTCCTACGAGCAGTACTTC
CDR3: CASSPGQDSSYEQYF
D: TRBD1
J: TRBJ2-7
size: -
V: TRBV6-2/TRBV6-3

DNA: TGTGCCAGCAGCTCCCTGGACGTCGTACCCAATCAGCCCCAGCATTTT
CDR3: CASSSLDVVPNQPQHF
D: -
J: TRBJ1-5
size: -
V: TRBV7-9

DNA: TGTGCCAGCAGCCAAGGGGGAGGAGCTGGGGCCAACGTCCTGACTTTC
CDR3: CASSQGGGAGANVLTF
D: -
J: TRBJ2-6
size: many
V: TRBV4-2

DNA: TGTGCCAGCAGTTACTCCAGGGGGCAGAAAGATACGCAGTATTTT
CDR3: CASSYSRGQKDTQYF
D: TRBD1
J: TRBJ2-3
size: -
V: TRBV6-5

DNA: TGTGCCAGCAGTGAATTTAAGTTGACAGGGGCGAGGGGAGAGACCCAGTTCTTC
CDR3: CASSEFKLTGARGETQFF
D: TRBD1
J: TRBJ2-1
size: -
V: TRBV25-1

DNA: TGTGCCAGCAGTTATCTTGGGGAAGGACTGGGGACCTACAATGAGCAGTACTTC
CDR3: CASSYLGEGLGTYNEQYF
D: -
J: TRBJ2-7
size: -
V: TRBV6-2/TRBV6-3

DNA: TGCAGTGCTCCAGACAGGGGTAAAAACGAGCAGTACTTC
CDR3: CSAPDRGKNEQYF
D: TRBD1
J: TRBJ2-7
size: -
V: TRBV20-1

DNA: TGCAGCGTGGTGGGACAGGGGATGGTCTACGAGACCCAGTTCTTC
CDR3: CSVVGQGMVYETQFF
D: TRBD1
J: TRBJ2-1
size: -
V: TRBV29-1

DNA: TGTGCCAGCGGACTGGGCGGGGGCGCAGCCTACGAGCAGTACTTC
CDR3: CASGLGGGAAYEQYF
D: -
J: TRBJ2-7
size: -
V: TRBV6-2/TRBV6-3

DNA: TGTGCCAGCAGTCCAAGTACCCTGAGACCACAGGGTATGCACGAGCAGTACTTC
CDR3: CASSPSTLRPQGMHEQYF
D: -
J: TRBJ2-7
size: few
V: TRBV6-1

DNA: TGTGCCAGCAGCTTAGGAACTAGCGGCAAGTTCTTC
CDR3: CASSLGTSGKFF
D: TRBD2
J: TRBJ2-1
size: -
V: TRBV7-2

DNA: TGTGCCAATACGGACAGGGTGTCTAATACGCAGTATTTT
CDR3: CANTDRVSNTQYF
D: TRBD1
J: TRBJ2-3
size: -
V: TRBV12-3/TRBV12-4

DNA: TGTGCCAGCAGTGCCAGTTACGGTTTCGGGCCCCCGACCACTGAAGCTTTCTTT
CDR3: CASSASYGFGPPTTEAFF
D: -
J: TRBJ1-1
size: few
V: TRBV6-1

DNA: TGTGCCAGCAGTGACTCGTCCGCTAGCGGACGACATACGCAGTATTTT
CDR3: CASSDSSASGRHTQYF
D: TRBD2
J: TRBJ2-3
size: few
V: TRBV6-4

DNA: TGTGCCAGCAGCCCCCTCAGGAAGGACGCCTATGGCTACACCTTC
CDR3: CASSPLRKDAYGYTF
D: -
J: TRBJ1-2
size: few
V: TRBV6-2/TRBV6-3

DNA: TGTGCCAGCAGCTTAGTCTCGGGACAGATCATCGATGGCTACACCTTC
CDR3: CASSLVSGQIIDGYTF
D: TRBD1
J: TRBJ1-2
size: -
V: TRBV7-2

DNA: TGTGCCAGCAGCACTAGCTTCGAGCAGTACTTC
CDR3: CASSTSFEQYF
D: -
J: TRBJ2-7
size: once
V: TRBV6-2/TRBV6-3

DNA: TGCGCCAGCAGCCCGGAGGGTCAGGGGCCAACAGATACGCAGTATTTT
CDR3: CASSPEGQGPTDTQYF
D: -
J: TRBJ2-3
size: -
V: TRBV5-1

DNA: TGTGCCAGCAGCTCAACTAACCCAGGTAGGGTTGGATACAATGAGCAGTTCTTC
CDR3: CASSSTNPGRVGYNEQFF
D: -
J: TRBJ2-1
size: few
V: TRBV6-2/TRBV6-3

DNA: TGCAGCGTTAGTGACCTCTACAATGAGCAGTTCTTC
CDR3: CSVSDLYNEQFF
D: -
J: TRBJ2-1
size: -
V: TRBV29-1